This entry lists 24 T cell receptor beta chains sequenced from one sample in a study of shared clonotypes between healthy human individuals. Clones were sequenced by immunoSEQ multiplex PCR, and TCRdb holds only the in-frame ones, with some missing. The sample has fewer than 1.8 million clones, approximately 98.5% seen once. The sequenced sample was naive CD4+ T cells sorted from blood. Subset denoted: CD45RA+ positively selected. All receptors derive from a man aged 30 to 45 in good health.

The chain employs TRBV6-4 and TRBJ1-2; tentatively, D is TRBD1 (5 bases). V dropped 2 bases and J dropped 8 bases, with 9 bases sitting between them. The CDR3 sequence is 12 residues long. CDR1 MRHNA and CDR2 SNTAGT come from the germline V gene. CDR3 in amino acids: CASSDGAGGYTF. CDR3 in DNA: TGTGCCAGCAGTGACGGGGCTGGAGGCTACACCTTC.

The chain recombines TRBV10-3 with TRBJ2-3, with a weak D call TRBD2 (6 bases). The CDR3 extends over 15 amino acids. The germline V gene has CDR1 ENHRY and CDR2 SYGVKD. Trimming shortened V by 6 bases and J by 6 bases, and 19 bases separated the two germline ends. CDR3 residues: CAIRGDFPRTDTQYF. The CDR3 bases are TGTGCCATCAGAGGGGACTTCCCCCGGACCGATACGCAGTATTTT.

CDR3 nucleotides: TGCGCCAGCAGCTTGGTTAGAGGGTTGGAAGAGACCCAGTACTTC. It yields the protein CASSLVRGLEETQYF. The chain employs TRBV5-1 and TRBJ2-5, with D tentatively TRBD2 (5 bases). Trimming stripped 0 bases from V and 3 bases from J, with 12 bases between. CDR1 is SGHRS and CDR2 is YFSETQ in the germline V gene. The CDR3 has 15 residues.

The gene calls are TRBV28 and TRBJ2-3; unclear D gene. Trimming cost V 6 bases and J 0 bases, with 16 bases left between them. Looked up from germline, CDR1 is MDHEN and CDR2 is SYDVKM. CDR3 size: 16 residues. The CDR3 loop reads CASSRPSTSSTDTQYF. In DNA form, the CDR3 reads TGTGCCAGCAGCAGACCATCGACCTCCAGCACAGATACGCAGTATTTT.

The chain links TRBV7-8 to TRBJ2-1; D perhaps matches TRBD2 (7 bases). V dropped 3 bases and J dropped 3 bases, with 12 bases sitting between them. The CDR3 consists of 15 residues. From germline, CDR1 is SGHVS and CDR2 FQNEAQ. CDR3 region: CASSFWGGSYNEQFF. DNA for the CDR3: TGTGCCAGCAGCTTCTGGGGGGGCAGCTACAATGAGCAGTTCTTC. The full variable domain, rest sourced from reference TRBV7-8 and TRBJ2-1, is GAGVSQSPRYKVAKRGQDVALRCDPISGHVSLFWYQQALGQGPEFLTYFQNEAQLDKSGLPSDRFFAERPEGSVSTLKIQRTQQEDSAVYLCASSFWGGSYNEQFFGPGTRLTVL.

This clone was recorded only once. The chain links TRBV2 to TRBJ2-3, with 13 nucleotides matching TRBD2. V lost 5 bases and J lost 1; bases outside the gene matches: 9. The CDR3 contains 18 residues. Germline lookup yields CDR1 SNHLY and CDR2 FYNNEI. The CDR3 protein is CASSLGLAGVVRTDTQYF. CDR3 coding DNA: TGTGCCAGCAGTCTAGGACTAGCGGGAGTGGTTCGCACAGATACGCAGTATTTT.

CDR3 bases: TGTGCCAGCAGCTTAGGCGCGGGAGGGACAGATACGCAGTATTTT. Residues: CASSLGAGGTDTQYF. The rearrangement links TRBV7-2 to TRBJ2-3, with 9 bases lining up with TRBD2. V gave up 1 base and J gave up 3 bases; unmatched junction bases: 2. The CDR3 has 15 residues. The V gene's germline CDR1 is SGHTA and CDR2 FQGNSA.

In its sample, this clone was seen once. The V call is TRBV18, the J call TRBJ1-3; no definite D call. The length of the CDR3 is 15 residues. CDR1 is KGHSH, CDR2 LQKENI, per germline. The ends were cut back, 2 bases at V and 0 bases at J, with 8 bases in the middle. The CDR3: CASSPMAASGNTIYF. CDR3 sequence (DNA): TGTGCCAGCTCACCAATGGCAGCCTCTGGAAACACCATATATTTT.

This clone has just one count. In DNA, the CDR3 is TGCGCCAGCAGTGAGGTCGCTGGTCAGCCCCAGCATTTT. This encodes CASSEVAGQPQHF. V and J are TRBV10-2 and TRBJ1-5, with D hard to call. Germline CDR1 and CDR2: WSHSY and SAAADI. Between the trimmed V and J ends, which lost 2 bases and 6 bases, there was a span of 8 bases. There are 13 residues in the CDR3.

The CDR3 DNA is TGTGCCAGCAGTTACTTGTGGGAGCAGTACTTC. Translating gives CASSYLWEQYF. The genes are TRBV6-5 and TRBJ2-7; the D is unclear. Looked up from germline, CDR1 is MNHEY and CDR2 is SVGAGI. The length of the CDR3 is 11 residues. The V and J ends lost 1 base and 7 bases respectively, with 5 bases between them.

This clone was observed once. The rearrangement links TRBV6-5 to TRBJ2-7; D ambiguous. Deletions cut 4 bases from V and 4 bases from J, with 14 bases between. CDR3 length: 14 residues. Germline V CDR1 and CDR2: MNHEY, SVGAGI. This CDR3 is CASSLTAAGYEQYF. CDR3 DNA: TGTGCCAGCAGTTTAACTGCCGCCGGTTACGAGCAGTACTTC.

The rearrangement uses TRBV5-5 and TRBJ2-2; 7 bases align to TRBD1. V shed 0 bases, J shed 5 bases, and the junction held 7 bases outside the gene matches. There are 16 residues in the CDR3. CDR1 SGHKS and CDR2 YYEKEE come from the germline V gene (reference sequence). CDR3 region: CASSLDEGARTGELFF. The DNA for the CDR3 is TGTGCCAGCAGCTTGGACGAGGGGGCGCGGACCGGGGAGCTGTTTTTT.

The chain has TRBV19 and TRBJ2-1, with D maybe TRBD2 (6 bases). Deletions cut 1 base from V and 7 bases from J, with 20 bases between. The germline V gene encodes CDR1 LNHDA and CDR2 SQIVND (reference sequence). The CDR3 spans 17 residues. This CDR3 reads CASSIAGVTNSLNEQFF. The CDR3 nucleotides read TGTGCCAGTAGTATAGCGGGAGTCACCAATTCACTTAATGAGCAGTTCTTC.

The chain couples TRBV25-1 to TRBJ1-4; D is possibly TRBD1 (5 bases). Germline loops: CDR1 MGHDK, CDR2 SYGVNS. V was trimmed by 4 bases and J by 8 bases, leaving 17 bases between them. There are 15 residues in the CDR3. The CDR3 bases are TGTGCCAGCAGTGGTGGACGGGGCGTTTGGGAAAAACTGTTTTTT. Translating gives CASSGGRGVWEKLFF.

The V gene is TRBV7-9, the J gene TRBJ2-4; no clear D gene. This CDR3 region has 19 residues. V was clipped by 5 bases and J by 3 bases, with 26 bases between them. Germline CDR1 SEHNR, CDR2 FQNEAQ (reference sequence). CDR3 residues: CASSPNPTNKGWGKNIQYF. CDR3 in DNA: TGTGCCAGCAGCCCAAACCCCACGAACAAGGGTTGGGGCAAAAACATTCAGTACTTC.

As to this clone: An end of the junction differs from the germline gene, which may be a read error. The chain employs TRBV5-6 and TRBJ2-1, with D hard to call. Germline V lookup: CDR1 SGHDT, CDR2 YYEEEE. The CDR3 is 15 amino acids. The CDR3 protein is CASTLMGPSYNEQFF. The CDR3 nucleotides read TGTGCCAGCACCTTGATGGGTCCTTCCTACAATGAGCAGTTCTTC.

CDR3 residues: CASSSLGAVGTDTQYF. In nucleotides, the CDR3 is TGTGCCAGCAGCTCTTTGGGAGCGGTTGGCACAGATACGCAGTATTTT. The chain carries TRBV7-9 and TRBJ2-3; the D gene is possibly TRBD2 (5 bases). Germline CDR1 is SEHNR and CDR2 is FQNEAQ (reference sequence). With 4 bases removed from V and 1 base from J, the gap between germline ends came to 15 bases. The CDR3 is 16 amino acids.

The rearrangement joins TRBV29-1 to TRBJ2-3; D is unresolved. The CDR3 runs 12 residues. CDR1 is SQVTM, CDR2 ANQGSEA, per germline. The V end lost 3 bases, the J end lost 2 bases, and 6 bases lay between the germline ends. CDR3 nucleotides: TGCAGCGTTGACTACTCCACAGATACGCAGTATTTT. This codes for CSVDYSTDTQYF.

The chain has TRBV7-2 and TRBJ2-5; TRBD2 agrees at 7 bases. The CDR3 loop spans 15 amino acids. The trim removed 2 bases at V and 3 bases at J, leaving 6 bases unmatched. Germline CDR1 reads SGHTA; CDR2 reads FQGNSA. This CDR3 is CASSLSPGLKETQYF. The CDR3 nucleotides read TGTGCCAGCAGCTTAAGTCCGGGACTAAAAGAGACCCAGTACTTC. The whole variable domain, filled in from reference TRBV7-2 and TRBJ2-5, reads GAGVSQSPSNKVTEKGKDVELRCDPISGHTALYWYRQSLGQGLEFLIYFQGNSAPDKSGLPSDRFSAERTGGSVSTLTIQRTQQEDSAVYLCASSLSPGLKETQYFGPGTRLLVL.

The rearrangement links TRBV19 to TRBJ2-7; D may be TRBD2 (5 bases). CDR3 length: 14 residues. Germline loops: CDR1 LNHDA, CDR2 SQIVND (reference sequence). With 5 bases removed from V and 3 bases from J, the gap between germline ends came to 14 bases. CDR3 in DNA: TGTGCCAGTAGTGATACGCAGCGGTACTACGAGCAGTACTTC. Its protein product is CASSDTQRYYEQYF.

This chain connects TRBV6-5 to TRBJ1-5; no clear D gene. Trimming cost V 5 bases and J 3 bases, with 11 bases left between them. The CDR3 length is 14 residues. Germline loops: CDR1 MNHEY, CDR2 SVGAGI. CDR3 nucleotides: TGTGCCAGCAGTCCCAGACGGGACAATCAGCCCCAGCATTTT. It specifies CASSPRRDNQPQHF.

A single count supports this clone. The chain joins TRBV6-5 to TRBJ1-4; 7 nucleotides agree with TRBD1. There are 15 residues in the CDR3. The V gene's germline CDR1 is MNHEY and CDR2 SVGAGI. With 2 bases clipped from V and 8 bases from J, the junction kept 8 bases outside the gene matches. This CDR3 is CASSYDRARGEKLFF. The DNA for the CDR3 is TGTGCCAGCAGTTACGACAGGGCTCGAGGCGAAAAACTGTTTTTT.

The chain links TRBV5-1 to TRBJ2-7; no definite D call. The V gene's germline CDR1 is SGHRS and CDR2 YFSETQ. V gave up 6 bases and J gave up 4 bases, with 14 bases separating them. The CDR3 covers 13 residues. The CDR3 reads CASTPGGGYEQYF. In DNA form, the CDR3 reads TGCGCCAGCACCCCGGGCGGCGGATACGAGCAGTACTTC.

This clone was observed a single time. The chain couples TRBV14 to TRBJ2-5; D ambiguous. Per germline, CDR1 SGHDN and CDR2 FVKESK. The CDR3 spans 15 residues. V lost 3 bases and J lost 5, with 16 bases in between. This chain's CDR3 is CASSHDIHRGETQYF. The CDR3 coding sequence is TGTGCCAGCAGCCACGACATCCACCGTGGGGAGACCCAGTACTTC.